A selection of T cell receptor beta chains follows, all from one sample in a study of vaccination effects on CD4 cells after COVID-19. Using immunoSEQ multiplex PCR, the repertoire was profiled, and TCRdb retains in-frame clones only, with some absent. The sample holds approximately 78,000 clones, 75% to 85% seen once. These receptors lack a known antigen. The sample in question was CD4+ T cells from PBMCs cultured with HCoV-229E spike peptides, obtained after COVID-19 vaccination. The source is a human donor who received a COVID-19 vaccine. Both conserved end residues are part of each CDR3. A D gene is named only where the DNA matches it firmly. Rows may omit the clone size; those that give it use once, few, many or a size class.

.	TRBD2	TRBV15	TRBJ2-3	TGTGCCACCACCTCACCCATGGGAGCGGGGACAGATACGCAGTATTTT	CATTSPMGAGTDTQYF
.	TRBD1	TRBV12-5	TRBJ2-1	TGTGCTAGTGGTTTGCGTTTATGGGACAGGGTAGGAAATGAGCAGTTCTTC	CASGLRLWDRVGNEQFF
.	.	TRBV3-1/TRBV3-2	TRBJ2-3	TGTGCCAGCGCCCCCCTAGCATTTGCAGATACGCAGTATTTT	CASAPLAFADTQYF
.	.	TRBV5-1	TRBJ2-5	TGCGCCAGCAGCTCTAGGAAAGGTGGGATTCAAGAGACCCAGTACTTC	CASSSRKGGIQETQYF
.	.	TRBV9	TRBJ2-3	TGTGCCAGCAGCGTAGGAGGAACAGATACGCAGTATTTT	CASSVGGTDTQYF
.	.	TRBV7-9	TRBJ1-1	TGTGCCAGCAGCTTAGGCGTTTCAGGGAATCTAGCTTTCTTT	CASSLGVSGNLAFF
few	.	TRBV7-2	TRBJ1-5	TGTGCCAGCAGCCTTGGCGATCAGCCCCAGCATTTT	CASSLGDQPQHF
.	.	TRBV2	TRBJ2-5	TGTGCCAGCACAACGGACCAGTACCAAGAGACCCAGTACTTC	CASTTDQYQETQYF
.	.	TRBV6-4	TRBJ1-2	TGTGCCAGCAGTGACTCATTGATTGGCGGCTACACCTTC	CASSDSLIGGYTF
few	.	TRBV5-1	TRBJ1-1	TGCGCCAGCAGCTTGGTCCAGGGAGAGGGGAACACTGAAGCTTTCTTT	CASSLVQGEGNTEAFF
.	.	TRBV2	TRBJ2-1	TGTGCCAGCAGTTCCGGGAGCCTGGCCTACAATGAGCAGTTCTTC	CASSSGSLAYNEQFF
few	.	TRBV4-3	TRBJ1-2	TGCGCCAGCAGCCAAGTGAGGACAGCCTATGGCTACACCTTC	CASSQVRTAYGYTF
.	.	TRBV19	TRBJ1-3	TGTGCCGGCAAGGGGGCTGGAAACACCATATATTTT	CAGKGAGNTIYF
.	.	TRBV11-2	TRBJ1-5	TGTGCCAGCAGCTTAGATTTACTACAGCCCCAGCATTTT	CASSLDLLQPQHF
once	.	TRBV19	TRBJ1-2	TGTGCCAGCCATTACAGAAGATCTAACTATGGCTACACCTTC	CASHYRRSNYGYTF
.	TRBD2	TRBV24-1	TRBJ2-3	TGTGCCACCAGTGATGCTAGCGGGGGGGGCAATACGCAGTATTTT	CATSDASGGGNTQYF
.	TRBD1	TRBV9	TRBJ2-1	TGTGCCAGCAGCGTATCGGGACAGAACTACAATGAGCAGTTCTTC	CASSVSGQNYNEQFF
.	.	TRBV5-1	TRBJ2-5	TGCGCCAGCAGCTTGACCGCCGGACAGCAAGAGACCCAGTACTTC	CASSLTAGQQETQYF
.	.	TRBV2	TRBJ1-1	TGTGCCAGCAGTACGACAGGTGGAGCTTTCTTT	CASSTTGGAFF
.	TRBD1	TRBV19	TRBJ2-2	TGTGCCAGTAGTTCGGACAGGAGTCGAACCGGGGAGCTGTTTTTT	CASSSDRSRTGELFF
.	.	TRBV30	TRBJ1-6	TGTGCCTGGAGCGAGACTAATTCACCCCTCCACTTT	CAWSETNSPLHF
.	.	TRBV5-1	TRBJ1-1	TGCGCCAGCAGCCCCGGGAGCGAAAACACTGAAGCTTTCTTT	CASSPGSENTEAFF
.	.	TRBV5-6	TRBJ1-2	TGTGCCAGCAGCTTTCCCCAGGCGAGCTATGGCTACACCTTC	CASSFPQASYGYTF
.	.	TRBV9	TRBJ1-2	TGTGCCAGCAGCCGCGGCGCGGGGGCTGATGGCTACACCTTC	CASSRGAGADGYTF
.	TRBD1	TRBV7-3	TRBJ2-2	TGTGCCAGCAGCTCCTCTGACGGGACAGGGTGGACCGGGGAGCTGTTTTTT	CASSSSDGTGWTGELFF
.	.	TRBV5-5	TRBJ1-1	TGTGCCAGCAGCTTGCTCAGGCAGAACACTGAAGCTTTCTTT	CASSLLRQNTEAFF
.	TRBD2	TRBV18	TRBJ2-2	TGTGCCAGCTCACCCCTAGCGGGGGGATCGAACACCGGGGAGCTGTTTTTT	CASSPLAGGSNTGELFF
.	TRBD1	TRBV30	TRBJ1-5	TGTGCGGCCGGGACAGGGGGCATGAGCAATCAGCCCCAGCATTTT	CAAGTGGMSNQPQHF
.	.	TRBV6-5	TRBJ1-1	TGTGCCAGCAGCCAGACGAACACTGAAGCTTTCTTT	CASSQTNTEAFF
.	.	TRBV5-1	TRBJ1-5	TGCGCCAGCAGCTTACTTTCCGGGACGGCAAGAGGCAGTCAGCCCCAGCATTTT	CASSLLSGTARGSQPQHF
.	TRBD1	TRBV12-3/TRBV12-4	TRBJ1-1	TGTGCCAGCAGTTTCCAGGCAGGGGGTGCTTTCTTT	CASSFQAGGAFF
.	.	TRBV3-1/TRBV3-2	TRBJ2-5	TGTGCCAGCAGCCAAGCAATGGAAGGGCTCCGGCGAGAGACCCAGTACTTC	CASSQAMEGLRRETQYF
.	TRBD1	TRBV6-2/TRBV6-3	TRBJ2-3	TGTGCCAGCAGTTATCGGACAGGTTACGCTTCTAGCACAGATACGCAGTATTTT	CASSYRTGYASSTDTQYF
.	.	TRBV2	TRBJ2-3	TGTGCCAGCAGTTCGACAGATACGCAGTATTTT	CASSSTDTQYF
.	.	TRBV6-6	TRBJ2-3	TGTGCCAGCAAGGGGACCTCCACAGATACGCAGTATTTT	CASKGTSTDTQYF
.	.	TRBV14	TRBJ2-1	TGTGCCAGCAGCCTTCAATTAGGGCACAATGAGCAGTTCTTC	CASSLQLGHNEQFF
.	TRBD1	TRBV27	TRBJ1-4	TGTGCCAGCAGTAAAACAGGGGAGCATGAAAAACTGTTTTTT	CASSKTGEHEKLFF
.	.	TRBV25-1	TRBJ1-4	TGTGCCAGCAGTAGATACCAGGGGATAGAACTGTTTTTT	CASSRYQGIELFF
.	.	TRBV5-1	TRBJ1-3	TGCGCCAGCAGCTTGGAGACTCCGGCGGGGGGAAACACCATATATTTT	CASSLETPAGGNTIYF
.	.	TRBV5-1	TRBJ2-5	TGCGCCAGCAGCTTGCTAGTCGAGGGCGAGACCCAGTACTTC	CASSLLVEGETQYF
.	TRBD2	TRBV24-1	TRBJ2-2	TGTGCCACCAGTGAGGCGGGGGATCACACCGGGGAGCTGTTTTTT	CATSEAGDHTGELFF
.	.	TRBV10-3	TRBJ1-6	TGTGCCTCCGGGGGGGGAAACTCCTATAATTCACCCCTCCACTTT	CASGGGNSYNSPLHF